The 21 T cell receptor beta chains in this list originate from one sample, sequenced in a study of shared clonotypes between healthy human individuals (dated by TCRdb to 2019 to 2021). The library was built by means of the immunoSEQ multiplex PCR assay. Held by TCRdb, this immuneACCESS table contains in-frame sequences only and omits some clones. Under half of the omission traces to an unresolved V gene where checked; the cause of the rest is unknown. This sample lists around 1.6 million clones; approximately 98% were detected once. The ten largest clonotypes hold around 0.47% of the sample. Specimen: naive CD4+ T cells sorted from blood. What the cell subset or site label conveys for this sample: CD45RA+ positively selected. The origin of the receptors is a man aged 30 to 39 in good health.

This chain uses TRBV10-3 with TRBJ1-1; perhaps TRBD1 as D (6 bases). Germline CDR1 reads ENHRY; CDR2 reads SYGVKD. This CDR3 contains 14 residues. Between the trimmed V and J ends, which lost 10 bases and 5 bases, there was a span of 20 bases. The CDR3: CATQGGGVGTEAFF. CDR3 bases: TGTGCCACCCAAGGAGGGGGTGTAGGAACTGAAGCTTTCTTT.

V and J are TRBV9 and TRBJ2-1, with a possible D match to TRBD2 (6 bases). The CDR3 is made up of 13 amino acids. Germline CDR1 and CDR2: SGDLS and YYNGEE. Trimming stripped 3 bases from V and 2 bases from J, with 6 bases between. CDR3 nucleotides: TGTGCCAGCAGCGAGCGGGCCTACAATGAGCAGTTCTTC. The encoded protein is CASSERAYNEQFF.

The rearrangement uses TRBV25-1 and TRBJ2-1; D uncertain. Germline CDR1 MGHDK, CDR2 SYGVNS. V was cut by 6 bases and J by 5 bases, with 8 bases left in between. This CDR3 has 12 amino acids. CDR3 sequence: CASRGNDNEQFF. The DNA for the CDR3 is TGTGCCAGCAGGGGAAACGACAATGAGCAGTTCTTC.

With respect to this clone: The sample has other DNA sequences that encode this CDR3 too. V and J are TRBV9 and TRBJ2-7; D tentatively fits TRBD1 or TRBD2 (6 bases each). Per germline, CDR1 SGDLS and CDR2 YYNGEE. There are 15 residues in the CDR3. Trimming stripped 0 bases from V and 4 bases from J, with 14 bases between. CDR3 in amino acids: CASSVGGASSYEQYF. The DNA for the CDR3 is TGTGCCAGCAGCGTAGGGGGGGCCAGTAGTTACGAGCAGTACTTC.

Comments on this clone: The sample contains more than one DNA sequence encoding this CDR3. The CDR3 reads CASSPVGETQYF. The CDR3 DNA reads as TGTGCCAGCTCACCCGTTGGGGAGACCCAGTACTTC. The rearrangement joins TRBV18 to TRBJ2-5; D uncertain. Germline CDR1 and CDR2: KGHSH and LQKENI. Trimming pared 3 bases from V and 5 bases from J, leaving 7 bases between. CDR3 size: 12 residues.

The J gene is TRBJ1-1, the V gene TRBV6-6; D is undetermined. The CDR3 is 13 amino acids. CDR1 MNHNY and CDR2 SVGAGI come from the germline V gene (reference sequence). V was cut by 4 bases and J by 0 bases, with 6 bases left in between. CDR3 sequence reads: CASSLTLNTEAFF. For the CDR3, the DNA is TGTGCCAGCAGTTTGACTTTGAACACTGAAGCTTTCTTT.

A remark on this clone: Other nucleotide sequences from this sample produce the same CDR3. This sequence joins TRBV29-1 and TRBJ2-7; D is perhaps TRBD2 (6 bases). The germline V and J ends were trimmed by 5 bases and 3 bases, with 11 bases remaining between them. The CDR3 is 12 amino acids. From germline, CDR1 is SQVTM and CDR2 ANQGSEA. The CDR3 nucleotides read TGCAGCGTTATAACGGGGGTCTACGAGCAGTACTTC. Its translation: CSVITGVYEQYF.

The genes are TRBV25-1 and TRBJ2-1; D is unclear. V lost 5 bases, J lost 4 bases, and 15 bases lay in between. CDR1 and CDR2 (germline): MGHDK, SYGVNS. The CDR3 totals 15 residues. As DNA, the CDR3 is TGTGCCAGCAGTAGGGATCCTACCTCATACAATGAGCAGTTCTTC. It encodes CASSRDPTSYNEQFF.

The genes are TRBV10-3 and TRBJ1-1; D gene uncertain. V lost 10 bases, J lost 7 bases, and 16 bases lay in between. CDR1 ENHRY and CDR2 SYGVKD come from the germline V gene. The CDR3 consists of 12 residues. The CDR3 is CANGVGPNEAFF. CDR3 sequence (DNA): TGTGCCAACGGAGTTGGCCCTAATGAAGCTTTCTTT.

V usage is TRBV5-1 and J usage is TRBJ2-7; 15 bases map to TRBD2. This CDR3 comprises 18 residues. With 7 bases clipped from V and 0 bases from J, the junction kept 11 bases outside the gene matches. Germline-derived CDR1 and CDR2 are SGHRS and YFSETQ. The CDR3 DNA sequence: TGCGCCAGCGAGACCGGGACTAGCGGGAGGACTAGCTCCTACGAGCAGTACTTC. This encodes CASETGTSGRTSSYEQYF.

The genes are TRBV4-1 and TRBJ2-1, with 13 bases matching TRBD2. This CDR3 has 15 residues. V was pared by 2 bases and J by 8 bases, with 3 bases of the junction left unmatched. Germline V lookup: CDR1 MGHRA, CDR2 YSYEKL. The CDR3 loop is CASSQRTSGRDEQFF. CDR3 coding DNA: TGCGCCAGCAGCCAACGAACTAGCGGGAGGGATGAGCAGTTCTTC.

The chain carries TRBV2 and TRBJ2-3; the D is unclear. Germline CDR1 is SNHLY and CDR2 is FYNNEI. Trimming took 4 bases from V and 5 from J, leaving 13 bases between them. The CDR3 is 14 residues long. The CDR3 DNA is TGTGCCAGCAGTGTGTCGGGCACAGTAGATACGCAGTATTTT. Its translation: CASSVSGTVDTQYF.

This sequence joins TRBV18 and TRBJ2-5, with D perhaps matching TRBD2 (5 bases). The ends were cut back, 3 bases at V and 5 bases at J, with 13 bases in the middle. The CDR3 spans 14 residues. Germline-derived CDR1 and CDR2 are KGHSH and LQKENI. CDR3 region: CASSPTRGWETQYF. The CDR3 DNA follows: TGTGCCAGCTCACCTACACGGGGATGGGAGACCCAGTACTTC. Using reference TRBV18 and TRBJ2-5 for the parts outside the CDR3, the full variable domain is NAGVMQNPRHLVRRRGQEARLRCSPMKGHSHVYWYRQLPEEGLKFMVYLQKENIIDESGMPKERFSAEFPKEGPSILRIQQVVRGDSAAYFCASSPTRGWETQYFGPGTRLLVL.

The rearrangement joins TRBV4-1 to TRBJ2-1; 10 nucleotides align to TRBD2. The CDR3 loop spans 17 amino acids. CDR1 is MGHRA, CDR2 YSYEKL, per germline. Trimming took 4 bases from V and 7 from J; bases not matched to a gene: 13. The CDR3 DNA reads TGCGCCAGCAGCCGAGACCGAGAAGCGGGAGGGCTTAATGAGCAGTTCTTC. It is translated as CASSRDREAGGLNEQFF.

This sequence joins TRBV2 and TRBJ2-1; maybe TRBD1 (6 bases). This CDR3 contains 14 residues. Germline V CDR1 and CDR2: SNHLY, FYNNEI. V lost 8 bases to trimming and J lost 8 bases, with 19 bases between them. In DNA, the CDR3 is TGTGCCAGCGCAGGGGACCCCACCGGGGATGAGCAGTTCTTC. Translation gives CASAGDPTGDEQFF.

With respect to this clone: The sample carries other DNA sequences with the same CDR3. The CDR3 is CASSPRTGITDTQYF. The CDR3 DNA follows: TGTGCCAGCTCACCGAGGACAGGGATTACAGATACGCAGTATTTT. The chain combines TRBV18 with TRBJ2-3; 8 bases align to TRBD1. Germline V gene sequence: CDR1 KGHSH, CDR2 LQKENI. Trimming at V came to 3 bases and at J to 3 bases, leaving 5 bases not matched to a gene. The CDR3 loop spans 15 amino acids. Supplemented by reference TRBV18 and TRBJ2-3, the full variable domain reads NAGVMQNPRHLVRRRGQEARLRCSPMKGHSHVYWYRQLPEEGLKFMVYLQKENIIDESGMPKERFSAEFPKEGPSILRIQQVVRGDSAAYFCASSPRTGITDTQYFGPGTRLTVL.

This clone was picked up one time. V is TRBV27 and J is TRBJ1-4; a possible D gene is TRBD1 (5 bases). The CDR3 totals 14 residues. The V end lost 3 bases, the J end lost 5 bases, and 10 bases lay between the germline ends. Germline values: CDR1 MNHEY, CDR2 SMNVEV (reference sequence). For the CDR3, the DNA is TGTGCCAGCAGTTTGTTGGCAGGGAATGAAAAACTGTTTTTT. Its protein is CASSLLAGNEKLFF.

This chain links TRBV7-2 with TRBJ2-3; 7 bases fit TRBD2. Germline assignment: CDR1 SGHTA and CDR2 FQGNSA. J lost 2 bases, V lost 3 bases, and 5 bases had no gene match. This CDR3 region has 15 residues. The CDR3 reads CASSFSGGSTDTQYF. DNA for the CDR3: TGTGCCAGCAGCTTCTCGGGAGGATCCACAGATACGCAGTATTTT.

The J gene is TRBJ1-3, the V gene TRBV5-4, with D uncertain. The germline gives CDR1 SGHNT, CDR2 YYREEE (reference sequence). The CDR3 totals 19 residues. V was clipped by 0 bases and J by 0 bases, with 19 bases between them. In nucleotides, the CDR3 is TGTGCCAGCAGCTTGGATGGGGTAGGTGGCGGCTACTCTGGAAACACCATATATTTT. It specifies CASSLDGVGGGYSGNTIYF.

The V call is TRBV11-2, the J call TRBJ2-7; tentative D call: TRBD1 (6 bases). The CDR3 is 15 residues long. The germline gives CDR1 SGHAT, CDR2 FQNNGV. Between the trimmed V and J ends, which lost 1 base and 3 bases, there was a span of 13 bases. This CDR3 reads CASSLGGGTDYEQYF. CDR3 in DNA: TGTGCCAGCAGCTTAGGAGGGGGAACGGACTACGAGCAGTACTTC. Complete variable domain (other parts from reference TRBV11-2 and TRBJ2-7): EAGVAQSPRYKIIEKRQSVAFWCNPISGHATLYWYQQILGQGPKLLIQFQNNGVVDDSQLPKDRFSAERLKGVDSTLKIQPAKLEDSAVYLCASSLGGGTDYEQYFGPGTRLTVT.

The chain employs TRBV18 and TRBJ1-1, with TRBD1 as a possible D gene (5 bases). Trimming left V 0 bases short and J 0 bases short, with 14 bases between. CDR3 length: 17 amino acids. The germline V gene encodes CDR1 KGHSH and CDR2 LQKENI. CDR3 sequence: CASSPPAVTGVNTEAFF. The DNA of the CDR3 is TGTGCCAGCTCACCACCGGCCGTTACGGGGGTGAACACTGAAGCTTTCTTT.